The T cell receptor (beta chain) under discussion was sequenced for a study of blood T cells in healthy people across ages (dated by TCRdb to between 2015 and 2017). For the wider study: In model experiments, template switching captured about one uniquely barcoded TCR beta cDNA molecule for every two T cells. To avoid experimental bias, donors of different ages were distributed randomly across sequencing lanes. Two additional independent replicas of 1 million unique cDNA reads from the same blood draw were analyzed for two donors (one aged 18 to 29 and one aged 80 or older). The study measured age-related changes in TCR beta repertoire diversity using deep sequencing normalized with unique cDNA molecular identifiers. Four age groups were formed from the donors: young (average approximately 16 years), middle-aged (approximately 40), aged (around 62) and long-lived (around 82). Here is what the overall study found, with its caveats: As age increased, observed TCR beta diversity per million T cells dropped in a roughly linear way, and a significant reduction was already evident by age about 40. Estimates of total diversity from one million sequenced T cells were regarded as lower bounds and underestimates. Because profiling used bulk unsorted PBMCs, naive and antigen-experienced compartments could not be compared conclusively. Observed TCR beta diversity correlated strongly with the percentage of naive T cells measured by flow cytometry. Because donor CMV infection status was unknown, age-related changes in expanded clonotypes were potentially confounded. The long-lived group showed more naive CD4+ T cells, fewer expanded clones and increased TCR diversity than the aged group, suggesting age selection.

Receptor amplification or capture employed 5' RACE. Sequenced using an Illumina HiSeq 2500. The second PCR ran for about 7 to 11 cycles and used a J-beta primer mix along with a sample-barcoded 5' primer. A unique molecular identifier was introduced onto each TCR beta cDNA molecule by a template-switch 5' adaptor carrying 12 random nucleotides. Each sample yielded at least 2.5 million CDR3-containing paired-end reads. All of the RNA was converted into first-strand cDNA using the Mint cDNA synthesis kit, with a TRBC-specific oligonucleotide serving as the primer. After uracil-DNA glycosylase treatment, a first 18-cycle PCR used universal primers M1SS and BC2_uni_R on all cDNA. The authors' analysis ran thus. Normalization of each sample was performed by random selection of 1 million high-quality reads, each carrying a distinct molecular identifier. Reads with shared molecular identifiers were discarded instead of being binned into consensus sequences. MiTCR, set to a Q25 quality threshold and the strictest error-elimination algorithm, was used for CDR3 identification, clonotype clustering and error correction. Lower-bound total TCR beta diversity was estimated with a nonparametric unseen species model using Euler transformation. TCRdb reanalyzed the raw reads on its own, using fastp at Q25 for trimming and MiXCR for clone calling, and kept in-frame beta chains. Each entry is one CDR3 protein sequence, shown with its most common DNA and genes. TCRdb's processing, not the study's, gives the V and J calls here. Within this sample are 700,000 to 1,000,000 distinct CDR3 sequences, with 44% of them counted one time only. Roughly 18% of the sample lies in the top ten.

Donors were around 37 systemically healthy Caucasian individuals from Russia aged roughly 6 to 90 years. Approximately 9.3 milliliters of peripheral blood were collected from each donor into EDTA-treated Vacutainer tubes. Ficoll-Paque density-gradient centrifugation was used to isolate PBMCs, with at least 6.5 million per sample. Total RNA, at least 5 micrograms per sample, was extracted from PBMCs with Trizol reagent. Naive CD45RAhigh/CD27high T cell percentages were measured by flow cytometry on a PBMC aliquot from every donor. This clonotype was seen many times. There is no known antigen for this receptor. Base quality data are lacking; no much larger clone is found one base away. V trim: 4 bases; J trim: 3 bases; unmatched bases: 3. The germline V gene supplies CDR1 ENHRY and CDR2 SYGVKD. The CDR3 holds 13 amino acids from the cysteine to the phenylalanine. Only the CDR3 part of the read is kept: 39 bases, read in frame from the first base.

The chain joins TRBV10-3 to TRBJ2-7, and TRBD1 aligns with 7 junction nucleotides. The TCR originated in a man in his 60s in good health. Sequenced: blood. The nucleotide sequence reads TGTGCCATCAGTGTGACAGGGTTCTACGAGCAGTACTTC. Protein translation: CAISVTGFYEQYF.